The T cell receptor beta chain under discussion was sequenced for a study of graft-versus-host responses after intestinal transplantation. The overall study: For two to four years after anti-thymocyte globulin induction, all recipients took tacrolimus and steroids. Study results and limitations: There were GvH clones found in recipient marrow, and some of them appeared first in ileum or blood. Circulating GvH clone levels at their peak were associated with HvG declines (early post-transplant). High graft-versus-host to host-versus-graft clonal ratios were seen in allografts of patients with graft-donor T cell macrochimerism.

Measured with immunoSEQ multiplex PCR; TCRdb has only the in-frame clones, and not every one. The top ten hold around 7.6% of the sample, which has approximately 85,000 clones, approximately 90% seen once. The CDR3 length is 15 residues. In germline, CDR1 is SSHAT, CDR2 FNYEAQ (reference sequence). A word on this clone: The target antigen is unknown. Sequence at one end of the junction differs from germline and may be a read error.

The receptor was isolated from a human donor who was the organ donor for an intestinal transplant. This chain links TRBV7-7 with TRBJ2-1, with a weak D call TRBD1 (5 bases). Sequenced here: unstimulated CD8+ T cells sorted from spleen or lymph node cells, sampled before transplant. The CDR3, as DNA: TGTGCTAGCAGCTTGGGGCAGGGTTACCTCAATGAGCAGTTCTTC. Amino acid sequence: CASSLGQGYLNEQFF.